This entry concerns a single T cell receptor (beta chain). The antigen is not known. This record comes from a study of cytomegalovirus exposure and HLA in healthy donors. Findings and caveats of the study: Reports described diagnosis of cytomegalovirus status by the classifier as highly specific and sensitive. Altogether, 150 to 200 TCR beta chains were recorded as cytomegalovirus-associated.

Only in-frame clones appear in the TCRdb table, and some are missing; sequencing was by immunoSEQ multiplex PCR. Among 150,000 to 200,000 clones listed, more than 80% were seen once. Germline V gives CDR1 MNHNS, CDR2 SASEGT. The CDR3 covers 14 residues. V lost 1 base and J lost 6, with 13 bases in between. This chain joins TRBV6-1 and TRBJ2-7; D possibly corresponds to TRBD2 (6 bases). Sequenced material: PBMCs. The TCR originated in a man younger than 35 in good health and CMV-seropositive. CDR3 loop: CASSEVGGQGEQYF. Written as DNA, the CDR3 is TGTGCCAGCAGTGAAGTAGGAGGGCAGGGCGAGCAGTACTTC.